This T cell receptor (beta chain) was identified in a study of T cells after posttransplantation cyclophosphamide. Assay used: immunoSEQ multiplex PCR; TCRdb lists only in-frame clones, some missing. Found here are approximately 32,000 clones, about 90% of them singletons; the top ten hold 14% to 15%. The clonotype was recovered from a woman aged 35 to 49 with a blood cancer, CMV-positive, and with a related stem cell donor. The sequenced sample consisted of PBMCs.

The CDR3 DNA follows: TGTGCCAGCAGTCCGGGAGGGGGTGGTGGCGGGGAGCTGTTTTTT. Translation: CASSPGGGGGGELFF. This rearrangement joins TRBV6-1 to TRBJ2-2; TRBD2 matches 8 bases. V lost 5 bases, J lost 7 bases, and 9 bases stayed unmatched. The germline V gene encodes CDR1 MNHNS and CDR2 SASEGT. This CDR3 has 15 amino acids.